A few counts support the clone carrying this T cell receptor (beta chain). Its antigen is unidentified. As to treatment: 10-day PBMC culture with coronavirus spike peptide pools or control peptides (ViraFEST assay). Culture of a few million PBMCs per well took place with 10 IU/ml IL-2 and roughly 10 ug/ml peptide pools. Germline CDR1 is MNHNS and CDR2 is SASEGT. The CDR3 sequence is 15 residues long. V was trimmed by 6 bases and J by 1 base, leaving 12 bases between them. Oncomine TCR Beta short-read sequencing was applied to DNA from cultured CD4+ T cells. TCRdb processed the PCR reads anew with MiXCR; each CDR3 protein has one entry. The sample carries 15,000 to 20,000 distinct CDR3 sequences, around 30% recorded once. This entry belongs to a study of vaccination and CD4 T cells after COVID-19. About the research overall: The cells in question were stimulated using overlapping spike peptides derived from SARS-CoV-2, HCoV-NL63, HCoV-OC43 and HCoV-229E.

The sequence came from a human donor with COVID-19. Sequencing used cultured CD4+ T cells from blood. This chain links TRBV6-1 with TRBJ2-2; D ambiguous. In DNA form, the CDR3 reads TGTGCCAGCAGCCACACCGTTAGGAACACCGGGGAGCTGTTTTTT. This sequence encodes CASSHTVRNTGELFF.